This TCR beta chain was sequenced during a study of T-cell memory formation after mild COVID-19. Study conclusions and caveats: The study detected some responding clones in pre-infection memory, suggesting cross-reactive memory joined.

The germline V gene encodes CDR1 MRHNA and CDR2 SNTAGT. V was clipped by 6 bases and J by 5 bases; unmatched bases: 12. The CDR3 totals 16 residues. This clonotype has a handful of counts. What it recognizes is unknown. One entry per CDR3 protein, called by TCRdb with MiXCR from the 5' RACE reads. The sample contains roughly 510,000 distinct CDR3 sequences, approximately 15% of which appear only once. Material for sequencing was PBMCs or a T cell subset sorted from them (not recorded which). V is TRBV6-4 and J is TRBJ1-2; 10 nucleotides agree with TRBD1. The receptor's source is an adult woman who had mild COVID-19 (a few samples of this study predate the infection). Cell type and time point are not known. The CDR3 region has the DNA TGTGCCAGCAGCGATCCGGGACAGGGGCGGTTGTATGGCTACACCTTC. It translates to CASSDPGQGRLYGYTF.